The 14 T cell receptor beta chains in this list originate from one sample, sequenced in a study of identical twins. TCRdb analysed the 5' RACE reads with MiXCR anew, one entry per CDR3 protein. The sample holds some 260,000 distinct CDR3 sequences; roughly 13% are singletons and the top ten take approximately 10%. Material: memory (CD45RO+) T cells sorted from blood. These TCRs come from a woman between 18 and 29 years old in good health.

The chain is built from TRBV12-3 or TRBV12-4 and TRBJ2-5; D perhaps matches TRBD2 (5 bases). CDR3 length: 12 residues. V lost 6 bases to trimming and J lost 5 bases, with 10 bases between them. CDR3 coding DNA: TGTGCCAGCAGGAGGGCTCAGGAGACCCAGTACTTC. Translating gives CASRRAQETQYF.

This chain joins TRBV29-1 and TRBJ2-7; 9 nucleotides line up with TRBD1. The CDR3 spans 13 residues. Losses at the gene ends were 6 bases for V and 5 bases for J; bases not matched to a gene: 8. The V gene's germline CDR1 is SQVTM and CDR2 ANQGSEA. The CDR3 spells CSVSGQGSHEQYF. DNA for the CDR3: TGCAGCGTCTCGGGACAGGGTAGCCACGAGCAGTACTTC.

This clonotype has more than one count but fewer than ten. The V gene is TRBV20-1, the J gene TRBJ2-5; tentative D call: TRBD2 (6 bases). V was cut by 4 bases and J by 0 bases, with 15 bases left in between. Germline CDR1 and CDR2: DFQATT and SNEGSKA (reference sequence). This CDR3 spans 15 amino acids. The CDR3 DNA is TGCAGTGCTATCCCCTCCGGGAGCGACCAAGAGACCCAGTACTTC. Protein sequence: CSAIPSGSDQETQYF.

This clonotype was found a few times. This chain connects TRBV20-1 to TRBJ2-2; D is uncertain. Germline CDR1 reads DFQATT; CDR2 reads SNEGSKA (reference sequence). With 4 bases removed from V and 4 bases from J, the gap between germline ends came to 7 bases. This CDR3 region has 12 residues. CDR3 residues: CSAISFTGELFF. The CDR3 nucleotides read TGCAGTGCTATCAGTTTCACCGGGGAGCTGTTTTTT.

The V and J genes are TRBV20-1 and TRBJ2-3, with a possible D match to TRBD2 (6 bases). Germline CDR1 reads DFQATT; CDR2 reads SNEGSKA (reference sequence). This CDR3 spans 14 amino acids. Trimming stripped 6 bases from V and 1 base from J, with 14 bases between. The CDR3 DNA sequence: TGCAGTGCCCTGCAGCGGAGGGGCACAGATACGCAGTATTTT. Translation gives CSALQRRGTDTQYF.

There are a few counts of this clonotype. This chain connects TRBV19 to TRBJ1-2; D gene unclear. The V end was cut by 5 bases, the J end by 2 bases, with 6 bases between. The germline V gene has CDR1 LNHDA and CDR2 SQIVND (reference sequence). CDR3 length: 12 amino acids. CDR3 region: CASSAANYGYTF. The CDR3 nucleotides are TGTGCCAGTAGTGCGGCAAACTATGGCTACACCTTC.

There are many counts of this clonotype. For the CDR3, the DNA is TGCGCCAGCAGCTCCCTTGGCAGGAACACCGGGGAGCTGTTTTTT. As protein: CASSSLGRNTGELFF. The chain employs TRBV5-1 and TRBJ2-2, with unresolved D. V lost 3 bases and J lost 1, with 10 bases in between. CDR1 and CDR2 from the germline V gene are SGHRS and YFSETQ. The CDR3 is made up of 15 amino acids.

This clonotype was counted a few times. The chain carries TRBV4-2 and TRBJ2-5, with 9 positions matching TRBD2. The junction had 1 base not matched to a gene; V was cut back by 2 bases and J by 3 bases. Germline lookup yields CDR1 LGHNA and CDR2 YNFKEQ. The CDR3 spans 14 residues. CDR3 in DNA: TGTGCCAGCAGCCAAAGACTAGCGGAAGAGACCCAGTACTTC. Encoded protein: CASSQRLAEETQYF.

Only a few counts were recorded for this clonotype. The J gene is TRBJ1-2, the V gene TRBV14, with a tentative D call TRBD1 (5 bases). The CDR3 is 14 residues long. V was shortened by 0 bases and J by 7 bases, with 12 bases between the two germline ends. From germline, CDR1 is SGHDN and CDR2 FVKESK. The chain's CDR3 is CASSQDKQGSGYTF. DNA of the CDR3: TGTGCCAGCAGCCAAGATAAGCAGGGCTCTGGCTACACCTTC. Looking up the rest from reference TRBV14 and TRBJ1-2 gives the full variable domain: EAGVTQFPSHSVIEKGQTVTLRCDPISGHDNLYWYRRVMGKEIKFLLHFVKESKQDESGMPNNRFLAERTGGTYSTLKVQPAELEDSGVYFCASSQDKQGSGYTFGSGTRLTVV.

This rearrangement joins TRBV7-2 to TRBJ2-3; D remains ambiguous. This CDR3 has 13 amino acids. The germline gives CDR1 SGHTA, CDR2 FQGNSA. The V gene lost 4 bases and the J gene lost 6 bases, with 11 bases spanning the gap. DNA of the CDR3: TGTGCCAGCAGCTCGGTACCGAGGGATACGCAGTATTTT. Amino acid sequence: CASSSVPRDTQYF. The entire variable domain, with the rest obtained from reference TRBV7-2 and TRBJ2-3, is as follows: GAGVSQSPSNKVTEKGKDVELRCDPISGHTALYWYRQSLGQGLEFLIYFQGNSAPDKSGLPSDRFSAERTGGSVSTLTIQRTQQEDSAVYLCASSSVPRDTQYFGPGTRLTVL.

The sample holds many counts of this clonotype. The chain has TRBV5-1 and TRBJ2-3; D call uncertain. The germline V and J ends were trimmed by 0 bases and 0 bases, with 5 bases remaining between them. The CDR3 is 14 amino acids. Germline CDR1 SGHRS, CDR2 YFSETQ. The CDR3 is CASSLASSTDTQYF. CDR3 nucleotide sequence: TGCGCCAGCAGCTTGGCATCCAGCACAGATACGCAGTATTTT.

About this clonotype itself: This may arise from a read error, as a much more abundant clone is one base away. The chain joins TRBV29-1 to TRBJ2-1; TRBD2 aligns across 13 bases. Germline CDR1 reads SQVTM; CDR2 reads ANQGSEA. There are 12 residues in the CDR3. The ends lost 7 bases at V and 9 bases at J; junction bases unmatched: 3. As DNA, the CDR3 is TGCAGCGGGACTAGCGGGAGAAGTGAGCAGTTCTTC. It yields the protein CSGTSGRSEQFF.

This clonotype was seen repeatedly, ten times or more. The chain is built from TRBV6-2 or TRBV6-3 and TRBJ2-2, with D perhaps given as TRBD1 or TRBD2 (5 bases each). This CDR3 has 17 amino acids. Germline V gene data show CDR1 as MNHEY and CDR2 as SVGEGT. V lost 8 bases and J 1 base, leaving 20 bases between the germline ends. The CDR3 DNA is TGTGCCAGCGATCCAACCCCGGGACGGAAGAACACCGGGGAGCTGTTTTTT. Protein sequence: CASDPTPGRKNTGELFF.

The genes are TRBV12-3 or TRBV12-4 and TRBJ2-2; D not resolved. Deletions cut 1 base from V and 10 bases from J, with 13 bases between. The CDR3 sequence is 14 residues long. The chain's CDR3 is CASSLEERRTELFF. The CDR3 nucleotides are TGTGCCAGCAGTTTAGAGGAGCGCAGGACGGAGCTGTTTTTT.